The T cell receptor (beta chain) under discussion was sequenced for a study of T cell repertoires in aging, cancer and after chemotherapy. This clonotype is medium-sized by share. V lost 3 bases and J 1 base, leaving 13 bases between the germline ends. This CDR3 spans 15 amino acids. Germline V gives CDR1 SGHAT, CDR2 FQDESV (reference sequence). A mixed TRB-A/B primer pool amplified rearranged TRB by multiplex touch-down PCR. TCRdb recomputed calls from the multiplex PCR reads with MiXCR, one row per CDR3 protein. The sample gives about 4,400 distinct CDR3 sequences, 39% of which show up once; roughly 3.6% is in the top ten. TCR beta rearrangements were amplified from peripheral blood genomic DNA.

The sequenced material came from blood. This chain uses TRBV11-1 with TRBJ2-7, with D perhaps matching TRBD1 or TRBD2 (5 bases each). The TCR comes from a human donor with a blood cancer. CDR3 sequence (DNA): TGTGCCAGCAGCTTGAGGGGCAGGCCGTCCTACGAGCAGTACTTC. It is translated as CASSLRGRPSYEQYF.